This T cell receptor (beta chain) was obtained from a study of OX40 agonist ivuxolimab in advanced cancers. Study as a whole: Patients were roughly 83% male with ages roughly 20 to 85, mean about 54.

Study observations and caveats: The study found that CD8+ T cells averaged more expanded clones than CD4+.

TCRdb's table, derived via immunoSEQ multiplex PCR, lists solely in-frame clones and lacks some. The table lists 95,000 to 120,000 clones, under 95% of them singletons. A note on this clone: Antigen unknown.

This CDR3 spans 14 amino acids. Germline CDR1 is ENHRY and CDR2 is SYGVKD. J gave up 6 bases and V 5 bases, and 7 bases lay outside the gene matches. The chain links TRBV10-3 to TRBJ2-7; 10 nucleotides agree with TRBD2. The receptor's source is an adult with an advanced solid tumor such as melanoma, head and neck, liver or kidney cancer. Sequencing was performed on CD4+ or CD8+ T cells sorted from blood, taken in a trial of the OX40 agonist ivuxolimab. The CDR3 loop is CAISILAGTREQYF. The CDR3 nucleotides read TGTGCCATCAGTATACTAGCGGGGACACGCGAGCAGTACTTC.